This TCR beta chain was observed in a study of blood T cell repertoires in COVID-19. Points on this clone: The same CDR3 is also encoded by other DNA sequences in this sample.

The assay was immunoSEQ multiplex PCR, and TCRdb's table has in-frame clones only and misses some. The sample carries some 400,000 clones, around 87% recorded once. Germline CDR1 LNHDA, CDR2 SQIVND (reference sequence). This CDR3 contains 13 residues. V lost 2 bases and J 7 bases, leaving 6 bases between the germline ends. This receptor was identified in a man in his thirties or forties who had recovered from COVID-19. Sequencing input: PBMCs or T cells enriched from blood (not recorded which). This chain links TRBV19 with TRBJ1-6; no reliable D call. The CDR3 DNA sequence: TGTGCCAGTAGTATATCCGGGAATTCACCCCTCCACTTT. It codes for CASSISGNSPLHF.